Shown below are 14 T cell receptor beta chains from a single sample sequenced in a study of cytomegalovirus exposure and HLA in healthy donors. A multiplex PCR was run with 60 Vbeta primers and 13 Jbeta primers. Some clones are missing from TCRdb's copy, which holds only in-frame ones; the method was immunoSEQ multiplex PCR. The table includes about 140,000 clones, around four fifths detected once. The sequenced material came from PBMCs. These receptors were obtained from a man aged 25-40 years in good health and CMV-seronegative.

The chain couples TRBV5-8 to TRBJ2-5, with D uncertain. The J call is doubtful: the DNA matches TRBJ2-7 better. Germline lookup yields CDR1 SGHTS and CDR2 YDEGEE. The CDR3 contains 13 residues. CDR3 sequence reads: CASSFTGFHEQYF. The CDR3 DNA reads TGTGCCAGCAGCTTCACCGGGTTCCACGAGCAGTACTTC.

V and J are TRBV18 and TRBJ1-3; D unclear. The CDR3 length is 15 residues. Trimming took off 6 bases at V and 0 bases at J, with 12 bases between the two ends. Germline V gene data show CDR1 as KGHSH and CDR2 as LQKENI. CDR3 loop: CASSPGRGSGNTIYF. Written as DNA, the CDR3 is TGTGCCAGCTCCCCGGGAAGAGGCTCTGGAAACACCATATATTTT.

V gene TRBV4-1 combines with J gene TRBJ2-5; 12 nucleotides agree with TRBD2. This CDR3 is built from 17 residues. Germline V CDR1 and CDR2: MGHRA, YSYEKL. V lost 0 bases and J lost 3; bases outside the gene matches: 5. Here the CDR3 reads CASSQEATSGGEETQYF. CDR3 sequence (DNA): TGCGCCAGCAGCCAAGAGGCGACTAGCGGGGGTGAAGAGACCCAGTACTTC.

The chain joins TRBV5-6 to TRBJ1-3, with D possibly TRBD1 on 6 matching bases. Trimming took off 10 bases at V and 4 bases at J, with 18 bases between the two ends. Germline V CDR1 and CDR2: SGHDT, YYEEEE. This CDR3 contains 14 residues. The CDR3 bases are TGTGCCGGCGAGTATTGGGGGCAGGGAAACACCATATATTTT. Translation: CAGEYWGQGNTIYF.

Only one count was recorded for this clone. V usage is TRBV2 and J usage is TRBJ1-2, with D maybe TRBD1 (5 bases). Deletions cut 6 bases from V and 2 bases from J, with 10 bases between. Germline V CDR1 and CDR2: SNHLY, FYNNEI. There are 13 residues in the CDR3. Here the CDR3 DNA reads TGTGCCAGCAGGGGACTGATCAACTATGGCTACACCTTC. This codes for CASRGLINYGYTF.

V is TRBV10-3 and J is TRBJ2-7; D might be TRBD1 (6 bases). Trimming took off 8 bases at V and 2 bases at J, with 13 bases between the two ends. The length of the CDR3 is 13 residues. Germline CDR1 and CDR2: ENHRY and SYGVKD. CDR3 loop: CAIGKDSTYEQYF. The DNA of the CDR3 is TGTGCCATCGGGAAGGACAGCACCTACGAGCAGTACTTC.

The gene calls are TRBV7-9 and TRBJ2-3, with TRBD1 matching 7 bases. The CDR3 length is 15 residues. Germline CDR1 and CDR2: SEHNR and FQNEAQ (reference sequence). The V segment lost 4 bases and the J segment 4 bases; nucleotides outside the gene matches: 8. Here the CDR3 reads CASSSTGVEADTQYF. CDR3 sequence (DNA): TGTGCCAGCAGCTCAACAGGGGTAGAAGCAGATACGCAGTATTTT.

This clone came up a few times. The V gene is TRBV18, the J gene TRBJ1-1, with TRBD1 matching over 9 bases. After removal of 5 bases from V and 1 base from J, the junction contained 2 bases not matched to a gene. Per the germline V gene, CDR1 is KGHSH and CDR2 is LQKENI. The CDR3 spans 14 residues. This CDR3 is CASSETGGNTEAFF. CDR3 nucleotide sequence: TGTGCCAGCTCAGAGACAGGGGGGAACACTGAAGCTTTCTTT.

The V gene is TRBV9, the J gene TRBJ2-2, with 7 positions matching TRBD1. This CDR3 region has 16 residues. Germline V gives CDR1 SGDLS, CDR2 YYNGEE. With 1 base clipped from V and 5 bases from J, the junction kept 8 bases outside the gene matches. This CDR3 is CASSVRQGLRTGELFF. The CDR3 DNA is TGTGCCAGCAGCGTACGACAGGGTCTCAGGACCGGGGAGCTGTTTTTT.

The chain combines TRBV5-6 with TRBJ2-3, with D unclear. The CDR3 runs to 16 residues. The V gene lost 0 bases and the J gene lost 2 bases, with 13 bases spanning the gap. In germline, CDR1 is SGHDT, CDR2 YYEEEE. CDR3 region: CASSLDIAPLTDTQYF. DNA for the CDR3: TGTGCCAGCAGCTTGGATATAGCCCCCCTCACAGATACGCAGTATTTT.

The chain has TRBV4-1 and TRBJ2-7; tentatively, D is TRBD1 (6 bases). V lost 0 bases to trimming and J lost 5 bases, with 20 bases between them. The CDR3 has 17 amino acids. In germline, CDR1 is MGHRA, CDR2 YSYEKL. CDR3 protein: CASSQEGSGEGMDEQYF. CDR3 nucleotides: TGCGCCAGCAGCCAAGAGGGGTCAGGGGAAGGAATGGACGAGCAGTACTTC.

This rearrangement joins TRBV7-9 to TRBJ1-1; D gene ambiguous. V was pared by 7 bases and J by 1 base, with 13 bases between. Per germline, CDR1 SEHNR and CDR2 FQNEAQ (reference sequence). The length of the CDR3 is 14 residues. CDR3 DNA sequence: TGTGCCAGCACCTCAGGCCGACAGAACACTGAAGCTTTCTTT. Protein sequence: CASTSGRQNTEAFF. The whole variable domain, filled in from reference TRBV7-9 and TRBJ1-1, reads DTGVSQNPRHKITKRGQNVTFRCDPISEHNRLYWYRQTLGQGPEFLTYFQNEAQLEKSRLLSDRFSAERPKGSFSTLEIQRTEQGDSAMYLCASTSGRQNTEAFFGQGTRLTVV.

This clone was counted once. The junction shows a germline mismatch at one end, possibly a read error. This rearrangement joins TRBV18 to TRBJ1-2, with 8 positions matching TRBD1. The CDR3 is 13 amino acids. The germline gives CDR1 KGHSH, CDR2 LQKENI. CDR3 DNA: TGTGCCAGCTCACCAGAAAGGACAGGGTCTAACCCCTTC. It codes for CASSPERTGSNPF.

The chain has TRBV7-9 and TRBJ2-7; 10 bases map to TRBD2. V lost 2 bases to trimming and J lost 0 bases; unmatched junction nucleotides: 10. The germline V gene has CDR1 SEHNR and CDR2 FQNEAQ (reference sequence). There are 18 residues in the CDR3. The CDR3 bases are TGTGCCAGCAGCTTACTTCCTAGCGGGAGCCCCAGCTCCTACGAGCAGTACTTC. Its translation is CASSLLPSGSPSSYEQYF.